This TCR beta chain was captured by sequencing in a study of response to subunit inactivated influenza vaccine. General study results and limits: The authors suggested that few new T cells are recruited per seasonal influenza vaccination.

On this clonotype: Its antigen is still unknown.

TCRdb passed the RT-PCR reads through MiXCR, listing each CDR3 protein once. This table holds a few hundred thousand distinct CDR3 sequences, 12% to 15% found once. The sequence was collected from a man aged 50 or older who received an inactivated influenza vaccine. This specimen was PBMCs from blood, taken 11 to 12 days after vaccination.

The CDR3, as DNA: TGTGCCAGCAGGACTAGCGGGGAAGGGGAGCAGTACTTC. Encoded protein: CASRTSGEGEQYF. V and J are TRBV28 and TRBJ2-7; TRBD2 matches 11 bases. Trimming took 6 bases from V and 7 from J; bases not matched to a gene: 5. The germline gives CDR1 MDHEN, CDR2 SYDVKM. This CDR3 has 13 amino acids.